The T cell receptor beta chain under discussion was sequenced for a study of blood T cell repertoires in COVID-19. Turning to the study itself: In each case, the material was cDNA or gDNA derived from T cells, B-cell-depleted T cells, or PBMCs.

Produced via immunoSEQ multiplex PCR; TCRdb's table is partial and in-frame only. The repertoire holds about 480,000 clones, with 87% as singletons. Only one count was recorded for this clone. Enrollees, about 18 to 95 years old, lived in 25 or so US areas. The V gene's germline CDR1 is SNHLY and CDR2 FYNNEI. CDR3 length: 15 amino acids. Between the trimmed V and J ends, which lost 6 bases and 3 bases, there was a span of 15 bases. Specimen: PBMCs or T cells enriched from blood (not recorded which). The TCR comes from a young woman with acute COVID-19. V gene TRBV2 combines with J gene TRBJ2-1; perhaps TRBD2 as D (6 bases). CDR3 amino acids: CASRGLTADYNEQFF. Here the CDR3 DNA reads TGTGCCAGCAGGGGACTGACGGCGGACTACAATGAGCAGTTCTTC. Combining the CDR3 with reference TRBV2 and TRBJ2-1 gives the whole variable domain EPEVTQTPSHQVTQMGQEVILRCVPISNHLYFYWYRQILGQKVEFLVSFYNNEISEKSEIFDDQFSVERPDGSNFTLKIRSTKLEDSAMYFCASRGLTADYNEQFFGPGTRLTVL.